The 18 T cell receptor beta chains below all came from one sample that was sequenced in a study of preoperative IRX-2 immunotherapy in early breast cancer. Repertoires were generated with immunoSEQ multiplex PCR, while TCRdb's copy carries only in-frame clones and drops some. The table shows approximately 26,000 clones, with 78% occurring only once. Treatment of the sample: preoperative locoregional IRX-2 cytokine immunotherapy. The sequencing here drew on lymph node tissue, taken before IRX-2 immunotherapy. These receptors were collected from a human donor with breast cancer.

V and J are TRBV6-8 and TRBJ1-3; unclear D gene. The CDR3 contains 14 residues. Germline values: CDR1 MNHGY, CDR2 SAAAGT. Trimming removed 10 bases from V and 0 bases from J, with 13 bases in between. CDR3: CATTQPVSGNTIYF. The CDR3 DNA reads as TGTGCCACCACACAGCCAGTCTCTGGAAACACCATATATTTT.

This clone was seen just once. This rearrangement joins TRBV28 to TRBJ1-1; D uncertain. The V and J ends lost 7 bases and 1 base respectively, with 7 bases between them. The germline CDR1 and CDR2 sequences are MDHEN and SYDVKM. CDR3 length: 12 residues. This CDR3 reads CASIDANTEAFF. CDR3 sequence (DNA): TGTGCCAGCATAGACGCGAACACTGAAGCTTTCTTT.

This chain joins TRBV11-3 and TRBJ2-7; 16 bases fit TRBD2. The CDR3 length is 16 residues. Germline lookup yields CDR1 SGHNT and CDR2 YENEEA. With V trimmed by 5 bases and J by 5 bases, 6 bases remained unmatched. DNA for the CDR3: TGTGCCAGCAGCCCGGGACTAGCGGGGGGGCAAAACGAGCAGTACTTC. Translated, it gives CASSPGLAGGQNEQYF. Variable domain in full (rest from reference TRBV11-3 and TRBJ2-7): EAGVVQSPRYKIIEKKQPVAFWCNPISGHNTLYWYLQNLGQGPELLIRYENEEAVDDSQLPKDRFSAERLKGVDSTLKIQPAELGDSAVYLCASSPGLAGGQNEQYFGPGTRLTVT.

This clone was seen more than once but under ten times. The chain recombines TRBV11-3 with TRBJ1-1; D not resolved. The CDR3 consists of 14 residues. Germline V gives CDR1 SGHNT, CDR2 YENEEA. V was shortened by 3 bases and J by 2 bases, with 10 bases between the two germline ends. The CDR3 DNA sequence: TGTGCCAGCAGCTTTGATCCGGGAAACACTGAAGCTTTCTTT. Protein: CASSFDPGNTEAFF. Combining the CDR3 with reference TRBV11-3 and TRBJ1-1 gives the whole variable domain EAGVVQSPRYKIIEKKQPVAFWCNPISGHNTLYWYLQNLGQGPELLIRYENEEAVDDSQLPKDRFSAERLKGVDSTLKIQPAELGDSAVYLCASSFDPGNTEAFFGQGTRLTVV.

This clone is a singleton in its sample. The chain couples TRBV23-1 to TRBJ1-2, with TRBD1 as a possible D gene (5 bases). TRBV23-1 is an ORF for which the function is uncertain. The ends were cut back, 6 bases at V and 8 bases at J, with 16 bases in the middle. CDR3 length: 13 amino acids. CDR3 DNA: TGCGCCAGCAGCAACGGACGGGACGCGGGCTACACCTTC. Its translation is CASSNGRDAGYTF.

This clone showed up just once. The chain has TRBV18 and TRBJ1-1, with D unclear. The CDR3 runs 14 residues. The germline V and J ends were trimmed by 0 bases and 6 bases, with 11 bases remaining between them. Germline V gives CDR1 KGHSH, CDR2 LQKENI. The CDR3 sequence: CASSPPMTFAEAFF. The CDR3 coding sequence is TGTGCCAGCTCACCACCGATGACCTTTGCTGAAGCTTTCTTT.

V gene TRBV10-2 combines with J gene TRBJ2-7; 8 bases are shared with TRBD1. Trimming removed 2 bases from V and 5 bases from J; junction bases left unmatched: 2. The CDR3 consists of 13 residues. Germline V gene sequence: CDR1 WSHSY, CDR2 SAAADI. The CDR3 here is CASSENRGDEQYF. The CDR3 bases are TGCGCCAGCAGTGAGAACAGGGGGGACGAGCAGTACTTC.

This chain connects TRBV11-3 to TRBJ1-3, with a tentative D call TRBD1 (6 bases). Trimming left V 8 bases short and J 2 bases short, with 16 bases between. This CDR3 is 15 amino acids long. Germline assignment: CDR1 SGHNT and CDR2 YENEEA. Here the CDR3 DNA reads TGTGCCAGCTCGGCGCGGGGGCCAGCTGGAAACACCATATATTTT. This codes for CASSARGPAGNTIYF.

This clone was observed a handful of times. The rearrangement joins TRBV7-6 to TRBJ2-3; D may be TRBD2 (6 bases). The CDR3 is 16 residues long. Germline V gene lookup returns CDR1 SGHVS and CDR2 FNYEAQ. V lost 5 bases to trimming and J lost 0 bases, with 15 bases between them. The CDR3 DNA follows: TGTGCCAGCAGCCAAGCGGAGCGGGTAAGCACAGATACGCAGTATTTT. The encoded protein is CASSQAERVSTDTQYF.

This chain connects TRBV5-1 to TRBJ2-7, with D perhaps matching TRBD2 (5 bases). CDR3 length: 16 amino acids. V was cut by 4 bases and J by 6 bases, with 23 bases left in between. In germline, CDR1 is SGHRS, CDR2 YFSETQ. Written as DNA, the CDR3 is TGCGCCAGCAGCCCCGATACGGGGAGTTTAGCCTCCGAGCAGTACTTC. Protein: CASSPDTGSLASEQYF. The full variable domain, completed using reference TRBV5-1 and TRBJ2-7, is KAGVTQTPRYLIKTRGQQVTLSCSPISGHRSVSWYQQTPGQGLQFLFEYFSETQRNKGNFPGRFSGRQFSNSRSEMNVSTLELGDSALYLCASSPDTGSLASEQYFGPGTRLTVT.

The chain combines TRBV12-2 with TRBJ1-1; the table calls TRBD1, which could not be checked here. TRBV12-2 is marked as a pseudogene. The CDR3 spans 15 residues. The CDR3 loop reads CASRRHRVEDAEAFF. CDR3 DNA sequence: TGTGCAAGTCGCCGCCACAGGGTTGAAGACGCTGAAGCTTTCTTT.

In its sample, this clone was seen once. One end of the junction varies from germline; a read error may be responsible. V gene TRBV11-3 combines with J gene TRBJ2-2; 7 bases map to TRBD1. CDR1 SGHNT and CDR2 YENEEA come from the germline V gene. The CDR3 consists of 15 residues. The CDR3 sequence is CASSLDSVGGRELFF. In nucleotides, the CDR3 is TGTGCCAGCAGCCTAGACTCGGTAGGGGGCCGGGAGCTGTTTTTT.

This clone was counted a single time. The chain combines TRBV15 with TRBJ1-1, with D hard to call. The CDR3 length is 14 residues. V lost 1 base to trimming and J lost 3 bases, with 9 bases between them. Germline V CDR1 and CDR2: LNHNV, YYDKDF (reference sequence). The CDR3 DNA follows: TGTGCCACCAGCAGAGGTGACATGGACACTGAAGCTTTCTTT. Translation: CATSRGDMDTEAFF. Using reference TRBV15 and TRBJ1-1 for the parts outside the CDR3, the full variable domain is DAMVIQNPRYQVTQFGKPVTLSCSQTLNHNVMYWYQQKSSQAPKLLFHYYDKDFNNEADTPDNFQSRRPNTSFCFLDIRSPGLGDTAMYLCATSRGDMDTEAFFGQGTRLTVV.

This clone has a handful of counts. V and J are TRBV6-8 and TRBJ2-7; D unclear. Germline V lookup: CDR1 MNHGY, CDR2 SAAAGT. The CDR3 is made up of 16 amino acids. V was clipped by 0 bases and J by 7 bases, with 19 bases between them. The CDR3 spells CASSYSKLGYPTEQYF. The CDR3 DNA is TGTGCCAGCAGTTACTCGAAACTTGGGTATCCTACGGAGCAGTACTTC.

V usage is TRBV5-1 and J usage is TRBJ1-1; 10 bases align to TRBD1. The germline V gene has CDR1 SGHRS and CDR2 YFSETQ. V lost 4 bases to trimming and J lost 8 bases; unmatched junction nucleotides: 11. The CDR3 runs 15 residues. CDR3: CASSPDRGQGKEAFF. CDR3 nucleotide sequence: TGCGCCAGCAGCCCTGACAGGGGGCAGGGTAAGGAAGCTTTCTTT.

The table lists this clone with a count of one. The chain has TRBV11-3 and TRBJ2-7; possible D gene TRBD1, 6 bases. Germline V gene data show CDR1 as SGHNT and CDR2 as YENEEA. This CDR3 has 14 residues. The V end was cut by 5 bases, the J end by 1 base, with 12 bases between. CDR3 sequence: CASSNRDTSYEQYF. The CDR3 nucleotides are TGTGCCAGCAGCAACCGGGACACGTCCTACGAGCAGTACTTC.

V usage is TRBV12-5 and J usage is TRBJ2-1; 7 bases are a match to TRBD2. The germline V gene encodes CDR1 LGHNT and CDR2 FRNRAP. The CDR3 runs 14 residues. V lost 1 base and J lost 9; bases outside the gene matches: 6. CDR3 amino acids: CASGLGLAVGEQFF. Written as DNA, the CDR3 is TGTGCTAGTGGTTTGGGTCTAGCGGTTGGTGAGCAGTTCTTC.

The chain carries TRBV11-3 and TRBJ2-5; 10 bases are a match to TRBD2. Germline CDR1 SGHNT, CDR2 YENEEA. This CDR3 is 19 amino acids long. With V trimmed by 5 bases and J by 2 bases, 17 bases remained unmatched. The CDR3 DNA sequence: TGTGCCAGCAGCCTACGTACGATCGCTCTAGCGGGGGAACAAGAGACCCAGTACTTC. Translating it yields CASSLRTIALAGEQETQYF. Filled out from reference TRBV11-3 and TRBJ2-5, the complete variable domain reads EAGVVQSPRYKIIEKKQPVAFWCNPISGHNTLYWYLQNLGQGPELLIRYENEEAVDDSQLPKDRFSAERLKGVDSTLKIQPAELGDSAVYLCASSLRTIALAGEQETQYFGPGTRLLVL.